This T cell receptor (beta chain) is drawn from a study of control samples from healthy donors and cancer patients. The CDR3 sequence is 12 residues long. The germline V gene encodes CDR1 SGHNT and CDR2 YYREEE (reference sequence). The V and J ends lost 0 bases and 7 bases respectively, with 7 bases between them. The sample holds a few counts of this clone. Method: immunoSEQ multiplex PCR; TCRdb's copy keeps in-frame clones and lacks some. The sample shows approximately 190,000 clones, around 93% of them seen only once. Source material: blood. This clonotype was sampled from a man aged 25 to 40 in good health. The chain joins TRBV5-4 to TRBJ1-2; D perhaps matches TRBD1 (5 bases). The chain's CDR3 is CASSLDRGGYTF. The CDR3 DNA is TGTGCCAGCAGCTTGGATAGGGGTGGCTACACCTTC.